What follows describes a single T cell receptor (beta chain). Its antigen is unknown. The data were obtained in a study of T cell repertoires in cytomegalovirus infection. Study information: Use of recently identified HLA-C-restricted and well-studied HLA-B-restricted CMV epitopes was part of the study. Public signatures in TCR beta pointed to CMV infection and matching HLA type. Overall study findings and caveats: Dominating the ex vivo response were HLA-C-restricted CMV-specific TCR beta clonotypes. Cumulative frequency of public TCR beta families picked out carriers of CMV plus the relevant HLA.

Trimming took 5 bases from V and 10 from J, leaving 9 bases between them. The CDR3 has 12 residues. Germline loops: CDR1 MNHEY, CDR2 SVGAGI. Via MiXCR, TCRdb re-called the reads, giving one row per CDR3 protein. In the table there are 550,000 to 850,000 distinct CDR3 sequences, approximately 33% of which are singletons. The receptor was isolated from a human donor in good health (CMV status not recorded). Some clones in this sample may be carry-over from other donors' samples. Sequenced material: cultured PBMCs, taken from culture after CMV antigen stimulation. The chain joins TRBV6-5 to TRBJ1-6; no reliable D call. CDR3 bases: TGTGCCAGCAGTCCCACTCGGTCACCCCTCCACTTT. It yields the protein CASSPTRSPLHF.